A selection of T cell receptor beta chains follows, all from one sample in a study of OX40 agonist ivuxolimab in advanced cancers. The protocol was immunoSEQ multiplex PCR, while the TCRdb copy is restricted to in-frame clones and leaves out a portion. Of about 79,000 clones in the sample, about 85% were seen once. Source: CD4+ or CD8+ T cells sorted from blood, taken in a trial of the OX40 agonist ivuxolimab. Receptors originate from an adult with an advanced solid tumor such as melanoma, head and neck, liver or kidney cancer. Both conserved end residues are part of each CDR3. The order of the fields is D gene, J gene, clone size, V gene, CDR3 protein, CDR3 DNA. A D gene is named only where the DNA matches it firmly. Size is stated for part of the rows, as once, few or many counts, or as a class when the clone is expanded.

TRBD1,TRBJ2-7,-,TRBV6-5,CASSQTGQTYEQYF,TGTGCCAGCAGTCAGACAGGGCAAACCTACGAGCAGTACTTC
-,TRBJ1-1,-,TRBV7-6,CASSTHAGDTEAFF,TGTGCCAGCAGCACCCATGCCGGGGACACTGAAGCTTTCTTT
-,TRBJ2-3,-,TRBV6-5,CASSWANTDTQYF,TGTGCCAGCAGTTGGGCAAACACAGATACGCAGTATTTT
TRBD2,TRBJ2-7,-,TRBV7-2,CASSPRAGSYEQYF,TGTGCCAGCAGCCCACGAGCGGGATCCTACGAGCAGTACTTC
-,TRBJ2-3,once,TRBV9,CASSAPRAQDTQYF,TGTGCCAGCAGCGCGCCTCGGGCTCAGGATACGCAGTATTTT
-,TRBJ1-5,-,TRBV19,CAGGGSNQPQHF,TGTGCCGGCGGGGGTTCCAATCAGCCCCAGCATTTT
-,TRBJ1-4,-,TRBV6-6,CASSVYEKLFF,TGTGCCAGCAGCGTTTATGAAAAACTGTTTTTT
-,TRBJ2-3,-,TRBV10-3,CAISESGSTSTDTQYF,TGTGCCATCAGTGAGTCCGGTTCGACCAGCACAGATACGCAGTATTTT
-,TRBJ2-5,-,TRBV5-1,CASSLGPGGETQYF,TGCGCCAGCAGCTTGGGGCCCGGCGGGGAGACCCAGTACTTC
-,TRBJ2-3,-,TRBV28,CALAETSTDTQYF,TGTGCCTTGGCGGAAACTAGCACAGATACGCAGTATTTT
-,TRBJ2-3,-,TRBV7-9,CASSLGGGMVTDTQYF,TGTGCCAGCAGCTTGGGTGGGGGAATGGTCACAGATACGCAGTATTTT
-,TRBJ2-7,-,TRBV10-3,CAISEWAVSPTYEQYF,TGTGCCATCAGTGAGTGGGCAGTCTCCCCCACCTACGAGCAGTACTTC
-,TRBJ2-5,-,TRBV11-2,CASSSTVQETQYF,TGTGCCAGCAGTTCGACGGTCCAAGAGACCCAGTACTTC
TRBD1,TRBJ2-3,-,TRBV6-1,CASSGETDRGPGDTQYF,TGTGCCAGCAGTGGGGAGACGGACAGGGGTCCTGGAGATACGCAGTATTTT
-,TRBJ2-2,-,TRBV15,CATGGRGRTGELFF,TGTGCCACCGGGGGCAGGGGTCGCACCGGGGAGCTGTTTTTT
TRBD1,TRBJ1-1,-,TRBV9,CASSVVHRGEGTEAFF,TGTGCCAGCAGCGTAGTTCACAGGGGGGAGGGCACTGAAGCTTTCTTT
-,TRBJ2-7,-,TRBV7-6,CASSLGGALNEQYF,TGTGCCAGCAGCTTAGGGGGTGCCCTTAACGAGCAGTACTTC
TRBD2,TRBJ2-5,-,TRBV9,CASSVLSGGPGETQYF,TGTGCCAGCAGCGTATTATCGGGAGGGCCGGGAGAGACCCAGTACTTC
TRBD1,TRBJ2-2,-,TRBV13,CASSSYGTGGSGELFF,TGTGCCAGCAGCTCCTACGGGACAGGGGGCTCCGGGGAGCTGTTTTTT
-,TRBJ2-1,once,TRBV5-4,CASSLYNEQFF,TGTGCCAGCAGCTTGTATAATGAGCAGTTCTTC
TRBD1,TRBJ2-7,-,TRBV11-2,CASSSSGTGYSEQYF,TGTGCCAGCAGCTCCTCCGGGACAGGGTACTCCGAGCAGTACTTC
TRBD1,TRBJ2-3,-,TRBV13,CASSSQGPSDTQYF,TGTGCCAGCAGCTCACAGGGGCCGTCAGATACGCAGTATTTT
-,TRBJ1-4,-,TRBV28,CASSLGFNEKLFF,TGTGCCAGCAGTTTGGGTTTTAATGAAAAACTGTTTTTT
-,TRBJ2-5,-,TRBV5-1,CASSLALVAKETQYF,TGCGCCAGCAGCTTGGCGTTGGTAGCGAAAGAGACCCAGTACTTC
-,TRBJ2-5,few,TRBV5-3,CARSHGQPEETQYF,TGTGCCAGAAGTCACGGGCAGCCGGAAGAGACCCAGTACTTC
TRBD1,TRBJ2-2,few,TRBV5-4,CASSPGQGAGTGELFF,TGTGCCAGCAGCCCGGGACAGGGGGCGGGTACCGGGGAGCTGTTTTTT
-,TRBJ2-7,-,TRBV12-5,CASGARRGYEQYF,TGTGCTAGTGGGGCCCGCAGAGGCTACGAGCAGTACTTC
-,TRBJ2-7,-,TRBV6-4,CASSSGTSPYEQYF,TGTGCCAGCAGCTCCGGGACGTCACCCTACGAGCAGTACTTC
-,TRBJ2-3,few,TRBV30,CAWCPGSTDTQYF,TGTGCCTGGTGCCCGGGGAGCACAGATACGCAGTATTTT